The clone carrying this TCR beta chain was counted a few times. Its antigen is still unknown. The sample belongs to a study of beta chain features in type 1 diabetes. The wider study: Patients shared similar age, gender and cell yields with healthy donors.

The entirety of the isolated RNA underwent reverse transcription, so expressed TCRB transcripts were sequenced. Clones were sequenced by immunoSEQ multiplex PCR, and TCRdb holds only the in-frame ones, with some missing. Of fewer than 20,000 clones listed, 69% were seen once; the top ten hold more than 2%. The length of the CDR3 is 18 residues. Germline V gene sequence: CDR1 MNHNS, CDR2 SASEGT. The ends lost 0 bases at V and 6 bases at J; junction bases unmatched: 11. Study-level points and caveats: A moderate, significant TCRB CDR3 shortening appeared in type 1 diabetes across four CD4+ subsets. Naive, central memory and Treg TCRB repertoires seemed to resemble each other more closely in patients than they did in healthy donors. There were fewer insertions and more deletions at the VDJ junctions of type 1 diabetes patients.

The sequencing sample was made of Tregs from blood. The clonotype comes from a man aged 25-45 years with type 1 diabetes. The genes are TRBV6-1 and TRBJ2-1, with 10 nucleotides matching TRBD2. As DNA, the CDR3 is TGTGCCAGCAGTGAAGCAATGCCTGGGCTAGCGGGAGCCAATGAGCAGTTCTTC. Translated, it gives CASSEAMPGLAGANEQFF.